This T cell receptor (beta chain) emerged from a study of Graves' ophthalmopathy and Graves' hyperthyroidism. About the research overall: Specimen type is peripheral blood, obtained at initial diagnosis before any treatment. Study observations and caveats: Distinction of ophthalmopathy from stable hyperthyroidism by a 13-signature model reached approximately 89% sensitivity and 70% to 83% specificity. Sensitivity reached 70.59% and specificity 72.22% when the model predicted ophthalmopathy progression.

The CDR3 length is 16 residues. Germline V gene data show CDR1 as SGHRS and CDR2 as YFSETQ. V lost 9 bases and J lost 2, with 20 bases in between. The diagnostic workup employed clinical symptoms, serum thyroxine, TRAb, thyroid ultrasound and orbital computed tomography. RNA transcripts yielded amplified TCR beta CDR3 regions. The workflow started with a first-round RT-PCR run with HTBI primers and then moved on to a second-round multiplex PCR. TCRdb fed the multiplex PCR reads into MiXCR, producing one record per CDR3 protein. In the table there are about 380,000 distinct CDR3 sequences, approximately 15% of which are singletons. On this clonotype: The antigen remains unidentified.

Sequencing was done on a sample of peripheral blood. This clonotype was obtained from a woman aged 18 to 35 with stable Graves' hyperthyroidism. This chain joins TRBV5-1 and TRBJ2-2; possibly TRBD1 for D (5 bases). Here the CDR3 reads CATQASTSSNTGELFF. DNA of the CDR3: TGCGCCACACAGGCCTCCACCAGCAGCAACACCGGGGAGCTGTTTTTT.